This is a list of T cell receptor beta chains from one sample in a study of blood T cells in healthy people across ages. TCRdb processed the 5' RACE reads anew with MiXCR; each CDR3 protein has one entry. The sample lists some 800,000 distinct CDR3 sequences; more than 40% were seen once. Sequenced sample: blood. The source of these receptors is a man aged 55 to 70 in good health. Each CDR3 is given with its conserved first and last residue. Each record gives: clone size, J gene, D gene, V gene, CDR3 DNA, CDR3 protein. The D gene is left open where the match is weak. Where a row states a size, it is once, few, many or the class of an expanded clone; other rows omit it.

.,TRBJ1-2,TRBD1,TRBV20-1,TGCAGTGCACCGGGACAGACTAACTATGGCTACACCTTC,CSAPGQTNYGYTF
.,TRBJ2-5,TRBD1,TRBV20-1,TGCAGTGCTAGAACAGGGGGCGCGGCGGGTTTAGAGACCCAGTACTTC,CSARTGGAAGLETQYF
few,TRBJ2-3,TRBD2,TRBV20-1,TGCAGTGCCCGGACTAGCAAGGCAGATACGCAGTATTTT,CSARTSKADTQYF
.,TRBJ1-2,.,TRBV9,TGTGCCAGCAGCGTAGATACGGGGAGCTATGGCTACACCTTC,CASSVDTGSYGYTF
few,TRBJ2-1,.,TRBV2,TGTGCCAGCAGCGTTACAGGGGAGCAGTTCTTC,CASSVTGEQFF
.,TRBJ1-5,.,TRBV6-5,TGTGCCAGCAGTTACTCCCGGAGGCCTGGCCAGCCCCAGCATTTT,CASSYSRRPGQPQHF
.,TRBJ2-3,TRBD2,TRBV20-1,TGCAGTGCTAGAGGAACGGGGGGATCATATACGCAGTATTTT,CSARGTGGSYTQYF
few,TRBJ1-6,.,TRBV6-2/TRBV6-3,TGTGCCAGCAGTTACCTCAGGGCCCTGGAGAATTCACCCCTCCACTTT,CASSYLRALENSPLHF
.,TRBJ2-2,.,TRBV12-3/TRBV12-4,TGTGCCAGCAGCCTCAGGGGGGGCTTTGTCACCGGGGAGCTGTTTTTT,CASSLRGGFVTGELFF
.,TRBJ2-5,.,TRBV6-6,TGTGCCACCTCCAGGGAAGAGACCCAGTACTTC,CATSREETQYF
few,TRBJ2-1,.,TRBV7-2,TGTGCCAGCAGCTTAATAGAAAGCTCCTACAATGAGCAGTTCTTC,CASSLIESSYNEQFF
few,TRBJ2-6,TRBD1,TRBV7-6,TGTGCCAGCAGCCCGATCCCGGGGACAGCTACCACTTCTGGGGCCAACGTCCTGACTTTC,CASSPIPGTATTSGANVLTF
few,TRBJ1-6,.,TRBV12-3/TRBV12-4,TGTGCCAGCAGATCCGGGACGAGGAATTCACCCCTCCACTTT,CASRSGTRNSPLHF
.,TRBJ2-5,.,TRBV20-1,TGCAGTGCTAGAAGCGGGCAACAAGAGACCCAGTACTTC,CSARSGQQETQYF
.,TRBJ2-1,.,TRBV7-9,TGTGCCAGCAGCTTAGTAGGTAGTGAGCAGTTCTTC,CASSLVGSEQFF
.,TRBJ1-6,TRBD1,TRBV2,TGTGCCAGCACTGACAGGGGAGGATCACCCCTCCACTTT,CASTDRGGSPLHF
.,TRBJ1-2,TRBD1,TRBV12-3/TRBV12-4,TGTGCCAGCAGTAGGGGACAGAACTACTATGGCTACACCTTC,CASSRGQNYYGYTF
.,TRBJ2-1,TRBD2,TRBV20-1,TGCAGTGCTAGAGATCCTACTAGCGGGTTTATAAATGAGCAGTTCTTC,CSARDPTSGFINEQFF
few,TRBJ2-3,.,TRBV29-1,TGCAGCGTTGAGGGCGAGTCAACCGGCGGCACAGATACGCAGTATTTT,CSVEGESTGGTDTQYF
.,TRBJ1-1,.,TRBV29-1,TGCAGCGTCCGCCGGAACACTGAAGCTTTCTTT,CSVRRNTEAFF
.,TRBJ2-5,.,TRBV21-1,TGTGCCAGCAGCAAATTCGTTCAGGCTAGCGGGGGGGCGGGTAATGAGCGGTACTTC,CASSKFVQASGGAGNERYF
.,TRBJ2-3,.,TRBV7-2,TGTGCCAGCAGCCCCCGGGACTTCCTCGATACGCAGTATTTT,CASSPRDFLDTQYF
few,TRBJ2-6,.,TRBV20-1,TGCAGTGTGCAGGGAAGTTACTCTGGGGCCAACGTCCTGACTTTC,CSVQGSYSGANVLTF
many,TRBJ2-7,.,TRBV5-1,TGCGCCAGCAGCTTCGACAGGGGAGGGTACGAGCAGTACTTC,CASSFDRGGYEQYF
.,TRBJ2-1,TRBD2,TRBV7-2,TGTGCCAGCAGCTTAGTCGGCGGACTAGCGAGCTCCTACAATGAGCAGTTCTTC,CASSLVGGLASSYNEQFF
.,TRBJ1-1,TRBD1,TRBV14,TGTGCCAGCAGCCACGGTTGGTGGTTGAGAAGGGGGCAACAGAACACTGAAGCTTTCTTT,CASSHGWWLRRGQQNTEAFF
.,TRBJ2-1,.,TRBV15,TGTGCCACCAGCGCACTAGGAGATGAGCAGTTCTTC,CATSALGDEQFF
.,TRBJ1-2,.,TRBV3-1,TGTGCCAGCAGCCAAGGGCCCTCTCACGGCGGCTACACCTTC,CASSQGPSHGGYTF
.,TRBJ2-1,.,TRBV20-1,TGCAGTGCTAGAGCTGGCTGGAGCTACAATGAGCAGTTCTTC,CSARAGWSYNEQFF
.,TRBJ2-5,TRBD1,TRBV6-6,TGTGCCAGCAGCGGACAGGGGTCAGGAGAGACCCAGTACTTC,CASSGQGSGETQYF
.,TRBJ1-1,.,TRBV14,TGTGCCAGCAGCCAAGATCTGGGAAAAGCTTTCTTT,CASSQDLGKAFF